These 4 T cell receptor beta chains share one sample of origin, sequenced in a study of tumor-infiltrating lymphocytes in primary liver carcinoma. Both blood RNA, taken from unsorted whole blood, and germline DNA were extracted. TCR beta cDNA was reverse-transcribed from roughly 520 ng of total RNA. The reaction used a constant-region primer and ProtoScript II reverse transcriptase. Slightly modified ARM-PCR served as the procedure for the TCR beta libraries. These libraries came from three rounds of nested multiplex PCR. Forward primers for TRBV1-TRBV30 and a C-beta reverse primer served the first two PCR rounds, at about 10 cycles each. MiXCR was run by TCRdb on the multiplex PCR reads, yielding one entry per CDR3 protein. The sample records fewer than 400,000 distinct CDR3 sequences, 65% being singletons. Sequenced sample: peripheral blood. The receptors were sampled from a middle-aged man with primary liver carcinoma and hepatitis B virus infection.

This clonotype appeared a few times. This chain connects TRBV5-1 to TRBJ2-3; 10 positions match TRBD1. The CDR3 runs to 15 residues. CDR1 and CDR2 from the germline V gene are SGHRS and YFSETQ. After removal of 4 bases from V and 6 bases from J, the junction contained 8 bases not matched to a gene. Written as DNA, the CDR3 is TGCGCCAGCAGCCCCCGAGGGACAGGGGTGGATACGCAGTATTTT. Encoded protein: CASSPRGTGVDTQYF. The whole variable domain, filled in from reference TRBV5-1 and TRBJ2-3, reads KAGVTQTPRYLIKTRGQQVTLSCSPISGHRSVSWYQQTPGQGLQFLFEYFSETQRNKGNFPGRFSGRQFSNSRSEMNVSTLELGDSALYLCASSPRGTGVDTQYFGPGTRLTVL.

At least ten counts were recorded for this clonotype. The V call is TRBV12-3 or TRBV12-4, the J call TRBJ2-2; D is ambiguous. The V gene lost 5 bases and the J gene lost 4 bases, with 2 bases spanning the gap. The CDR3 spans 11 residues. The CDR3 sequence is CASSITGELFF. CDR3 DNA: TGTGCCAGCAGTATCACCGGGGAGCTGTTTTTT.

Details on this clonotype: Being one base from a much bigger clone, this may be a read error. J is TRBJ2-3 and V is TRBV12-3 or TRBV12-4, with TRBD2 identical over 10 bases. J lost 0 bases, V lost 9 bases, and 12 bases had no gene match. There are 17 residues in the CDR3. CDR3 sequence: CARSPRTSGSSTDTQYF. CDR3 nucleotide sequence: TGTGCCAGAAGTCCAAGGACTAGCGGCTCTAGCACAGATACGCAGTATTTT.

Remarks on this clonotype: The junction departs from the called germline gene at one end, perhaps through a read error. The rearrangement uses TRBV5-6 and TRBJ2-3, with a weak D call TRBD1 (6 bases). Per the germline V gene, CDR1 is SGHDT and CDR2 is YYEEEE. The CDR3 totals 15 residues. The DNA for the CDR3 is TGTGCCAGCAGCTCCGACAGGATAGCGTCAGAAACGCAGTATTTT. It specifies CASSSDRIASETQYF. The full variable domain, its missing parts supplied by reference TRBV5-6 and TRBJ2-3, is DAGVTQSPTHLIKTRGQQVTLRCSPKSGHDTVSWYQQALGQGPQFIFQYYEEEERQRGNFPDRFSGHQFPNYSSELNVNALLLGDSALYLCASSSDRIASETQYFGPGTRLTVL.